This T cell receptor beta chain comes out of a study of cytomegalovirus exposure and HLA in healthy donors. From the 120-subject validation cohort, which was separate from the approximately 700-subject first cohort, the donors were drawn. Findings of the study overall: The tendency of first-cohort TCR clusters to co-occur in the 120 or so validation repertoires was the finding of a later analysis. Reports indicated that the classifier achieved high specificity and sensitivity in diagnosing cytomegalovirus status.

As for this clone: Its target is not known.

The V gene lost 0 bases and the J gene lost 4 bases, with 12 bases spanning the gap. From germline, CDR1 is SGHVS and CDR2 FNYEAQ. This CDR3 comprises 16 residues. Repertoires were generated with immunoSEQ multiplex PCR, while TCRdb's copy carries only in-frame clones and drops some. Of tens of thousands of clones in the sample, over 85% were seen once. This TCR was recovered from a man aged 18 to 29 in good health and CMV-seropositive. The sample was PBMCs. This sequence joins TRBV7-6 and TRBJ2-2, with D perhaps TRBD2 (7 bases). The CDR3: CASSLAGGGLTGELFF. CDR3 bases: TGTGCCAGCAGCTTAGCGGGGGGGGGCCTCACCGGGGAGCTGTTTTTT.